The TCR beta chain under discussion was sequenced for a study of blood T cells in healthy people across ages. Germline V gives CDR1 SNHLY, CDR2 FYNNEI. This CDR3 is built from 14 residues. Primers used in a second PCR of roughly 7 to 11 cycles were a sample-barcoded 5' primer and a J-beta primer mix. TCRdb reprocessed the 5' RACE reads with MiXCR, giving one entry per CDR3 protein. Here the sample spans about 970,000 distinct CDR3 sequences, roughly 51% being singletons. The sequence came from a woman aged 55 to 70 in good health. J is TRBJ2-7 and V is TRBV2; D is tentatively TRBD1 or TRBD2 (5 bases each). The J call may be incorrect, as the DNA end agrees better with TRBJ2-5. Sequencing was carried out using blood. The chain's CDR3 is CASSLAPKGETQYF. CDR3 in DNA: TGTGCCAGTTCCCTAGCTCCTAAGGGGGAGACCCAGTACTTC.